This is a list of T cell receptor beta chains from one sample in a study of early T cells in non-severe SARS-CoV-2 infection. In TCRdb, the 5' RACE reads were re-called with MiXCR into one record per CDR3 protein. The sample holds more than 80,000 distinct CDR3 sequences; approximately 9.9% are singletons and the top ten take around 4.7%. Sequenced input: whole blood. The receptors derive from an adult who was a healthcare worker with PCR-confirmed SARS-CoV-2 infection or an uninfected control (not recorded which). Both conserved end residues are part of each CDR3. A D gene is named only where the DNA matches it firmly. The size entry is marked missing in some rows and otherwise reads once, few, many or a size class.

d_gene	j_gene	abundance	v_gene	CDR3aa	CDR3nt
NA	TRBJ2-6	NA	TRBV6-4	CASSDSSSGANVLTF	TGTGCCAGCAGTGACTCTAGCTCTGGGGCCAACGTCCTGACTTTC
NA	TRBJ1-2	NA	TRBV7-9	CASSLVEGIDGYTF	TGTGCCAGCAGCTTAGTTGAGGGAATAGATGGCTACACCTTC
TRBD2	TRBJ2-7	NA	TRBV6-6	CASLPDWGRAEQYF	TGTGCCAGCTTACCTGACTGGGGGAGGGCCGAGCAGTACTTC
NA	TRBJ2-1	many	TRBV5-1	CASSLVETSSYNEQFF	TGCGCCAGCAGCTTGGTAGAGACAAGCTCCTACAATGAGCAGTTCTTC
NA	TRBJ2-5	many	TRBV2	CASSGGTPRGQETQYF	TGTGCCAGCAGTGGTGGGACACCCCGGGGGCAAGAGACCCAGTACTTC
NA	TRBJ2-7	many	TRBV7-6	CASSLVREYEQYF	TGTGCCAGCAGCTTAGTCAGAGAATACGAGCAGTACTTC
TRBD1	TRBJ1-6	NA	TRBV5-1	CASSSGQTYSSPLHF	TGCGCCAGCAGCTCGGGACAGACGTATAGTTCACCCCTCCACTTT
NA	TRBJ2-1	few	TRBV15	CATSRDPRSDEQFF	TGTGCCACCAGCAGAGACCCTAGGTCCGATGAGCAGTTCTTC
TRBD2	TRBJ2-3	few	TRBV28	CASTLSKTSGRRDTQYF	TGTGCCAGCACTTTATCCAAGACTAGCGGGAGGCGAGATACGCAGTATTTT
NA	TRBJ2-5	few	TRBV6-6	CASSYSFTGQETQYF	TGTGCCAGCAGTTACTCCTTCACAGGGCAAGAGACCCAGTACTTC
TRBD1	TRBJ2-1	NA	TRBV5-5	CASSFLGTGSLEQFF	TGTGCCAGCAGCTTCTTGGGGACAGGATCGTTGGAGCAGTTCTTC
NA	TRBJ1-4	many	TRBV5-4	CASGGATNEKLFF	TGTGCCAGCGGTGGTGCAACTAATGAAAAACTGTTTTTT
NA	TRBJ1-5	many	TRBV30	CAWSVGSNQPQHF	TGTGCCTGGAGTGTTGGTAGCAATCAGCCCCAGCATTTT
NA	TRBJ1-2	few	TRBV6-5	CASSYSGETYGYTF	TGTGCCAGCAGTTACTCCGGAGAGACCTATGGCTACACCTTC
TRBD2	TRBJ2-1	few	TRBV20-1	CSAEGGLAINEQFF	TGCAGTGCTGAGGGGGGACTAGCAATCAATGAGCAGTTCTTC
TRBD1	TRBJ2-7	few	TRBV29-1	CSVVGGGQGRPSYEQYF	TGCAGCGTTGTCGGTGGTGGACAGGGGCGTCCTTCCTACGAGCAGTACTTC
NA	TRBJ2-5	NA	TRBV7-3	CASSPHFRGAGETQYF	TGTGCCAGCAGCCCGCATTTCCGGGGGGCCGGAGAGACCCAGTACTTC
NA	TRBJ2-5	many	TRBV29-1	CSVETGAGKTQYF	TGCAGCGTTGAAACGGGGGCTGGAAAGACCCAGTACTTC
TRBD1	TRBJ2-2	NA	TRBV11-1	CASSQRQGANTGELFF	TGTGCCAGCAGTCAAAGACAGGGCGCGAACACCGGGGAGCTGTTTTTT
NA	TRBJ1-1	NA	TRBV2	CASSEALVNTEAFF	TGTGCCAGCAGTGAAGCGCTCGTGAACACTGAAGCTTTCTTT
TRBD2	TRBJ2-3	NA	TRBV5-4	CASSLGTSGTDTQYF	TGTGCCAGCAGCTTAGGGACTAGCGGCACAGATACGCAGTATTTT
TRBD1	TRBJ2-3	NA	TRBV29-1	CSVEGKGTATDTQYF	TGCAGCGTTGAAGGAAAGGGGACAGCCACAGATACGCAGTATTTT
NA	TRBJ2-2	many	TRBV28	CASSGDFRTGELFF	TGTGCCAGCAGTGGGGACTTTCGCACCGGGGAGCTGTTTTTT
NA	TRBJ1-1	few	TRBV3-1	CASSHNVRSEAFF	TGTGCCAGCAGCCACAATGTGAGGTCTGAAGCTTTCTTT
TRBD1	TRBJ2-7	many	TRBV4-2	CASSHTDRGNEQYF	TGTGCCAGCAGCCATACAGACAGGGGCAATGAGCAGTACTTC
NA	TRBJ1-5	few	TRBV27	CASSQGNQPQHF	TGTGCCAGCAGTCAAGGCAATCAGCCCCAGCATTTT
NA	TRBJ2-1	NA	TRBV6-6	CASSLLSPEFTSGYNEQFF	TGTGCCAGCAGCCTGCTGAGCCCTGAATTCACGTCTGGGTACAATGAGCAGTTCTTC
TRBD1	TRBJ1-5	few	TRBV2	CASHAGGFDQPQHF	TGTGCCAGCCATGCAGGGGGCTTCGATCAGCCCCAGCATTTT
NA	TRBJ1-6	many	TRBV10-3	CAISERDDSPLHF	TGTGCCATCAGTGAGCGAGATGATTCACCCCTCCACTTT
NA	TRBJ2-5	many	TRBV12-3/TRBV12-4	CASRLSRGGGETQYF	TGTGCCAGCAGGCTCTCTAGGGGGGGAGGGGAGACCCAGTACTTC
NA	TRBJ1-3	NA	TRBV28	CASSLVTRGNTIYF	TGTGCCAGCAGTTTAGTAACAAGGGGAAACACCATATATTTT
NA	TRBJ2-1	NA	TRBV29-1	CSVESGGYNEQFF	TGCAGCGTTGAGTCTGGCGGCTACAATGAGCAGTTCTTC
NA	TRBJ1-3	NA	TRBV18	CASSPVGSSGNTIYF	TGTGCCAGCTCACCGGTCGGGAGCTCTGGAAACACCATATATTTT
NA	TRBJ1-2	many	TRBV18	CASSPHPGGDYGYTF	TGTGCCAGCTCACCACACCCCGGAGGAGACTATGGCTACACCTTC
NA	TRBJ1-4	many	TRBV10-2	CASSQVRNEKLFF	TGCGCCAGCAGTCAAGTCAGGAATGAAAAACTGTTTTTT
NA	TRBJ1-1	many	TRBV7-3	CASSLNRVGTEAFF	TGTGCCAGCAGCTTAAACAGGGTAGGCACTGAAGCTTTCTTT
TRBD1	TRBJ1-5	NA	TRBV6-1	CASSGGQGGSRMSNQPQHF	TGTGCCAGCAGTGGTGGACAGGGAGGTTCGAGGATGAGCAATCAGCCCCAGCATTTT
NA	TRBJ2-2	NA	TRBV19	CASSITASGELFF	TGTGCCAGTAGTATTACTGCATCCGGGGAGCTGTTTTTT
NA	TRBJ1-5	many	TRBV7-9	CASSLMGGSNQPQHF	TGTGCCAGCAGCTTAATGGGAGGTAGCAATCAGCCCCAGCATTTT
NA	TRBJ2-7	few	TRBV5-1	CASSLADRTYEQYF	TGCGCCAGCAGCTTGGCGGACAGAACCTACGAGCAGTACTTC
NA	TRBJ1-1	NA	TRBV6-5	CASRLSGRGTEAFF	TGTGCCAGCAGGCTGTCCGGGCGAGGCACTGAAGCTTTCTTT
TRBD2	TRBJ2-3	many	TRBV29-1	CSVRGLAGEPPDTQYF	TGCAGCGTTCGGGGTCTAGCGGGAGAGCCCCCAGATACGCAGTATTTT